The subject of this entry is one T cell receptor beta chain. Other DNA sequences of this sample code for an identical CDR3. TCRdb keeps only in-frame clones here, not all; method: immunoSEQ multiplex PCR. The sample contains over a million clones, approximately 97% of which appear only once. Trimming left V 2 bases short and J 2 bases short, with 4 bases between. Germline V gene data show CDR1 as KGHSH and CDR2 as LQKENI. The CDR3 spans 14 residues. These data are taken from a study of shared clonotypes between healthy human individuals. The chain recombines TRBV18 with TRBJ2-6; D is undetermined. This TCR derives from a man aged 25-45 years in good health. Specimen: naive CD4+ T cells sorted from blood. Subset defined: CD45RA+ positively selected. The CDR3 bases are TGTGCCAGCTCACCAGAACCTGGGGCCAACGTCCTGACTTTC. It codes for CASSPEPGANVLTF.